Following are 2 T cell receptor beta chains from one sample sequenced in a study of shared clonotypes between healthy human individuals. This table comes from immunoSEQ multiplex PCR, and its TCRdb copy is limited to in-frame clones, with some not included. This table holds about 2 million clones, roughly 96% found once. Sequences were obtained from naive CD4+ T cells sorted from blood. Subset of the sample: CD45RA+ positively selected. These receptors all stem from a young man in good health.

A word on this clone: Other DNA sequences within the sample encode an identical CDR3. This chain joins TRBV5-1 and TRBJ1-3; TRBD1 might be the D (6 bases). Between the trimmed V and J ends, which lost 4 bases and 4 bases, there was a span of 12 bases. Germline-derived CDR1 and CDR2 are SGHRS and YFSETQ. There are 14 residues in the CDR3. The DNA of the CDR3 is TGCGCCAGCAGCCCGACAGGAGAGGGAAACACCATATATTTT. It specifies CASSPTGEGNTIYF. Full variable domain (rest looked up from reference TRBV5-1 and TRBJ1-3): KAGVTQTPRYLIKTRGQQVTLSCSPISGHRSVSWYQQTPGQGLQFLFEYFSETQRNKGNFPGRFSGRQFSNSRSEMNVSTLELGDSALYLCASSPTGEGNTIYFGEGSWLTVV.

The CDR3 region is CASRIRQTPRLDYGYTF. The DNA for the CDR3 is TGTGCCAGTAGGATCCGACAGACGCCGCGATTAGACTATGGCTACACCTTC. The V gene is TRBV19, the J gene TRBJ1-2, with a weak D call TRBD1 (5 bases). Germline V gene sequence: CDR1 LNHDA, CDR2 SQIVND (reference sequence). The CDR3 covers 17 residues. The V gene lost 6 bases and the J gene lost 3 bases, with 23 bases spanning the gap.